The sequence of this T cell receptor beta chain was determined in a study of T cells in Graves' hyperthyroidism and ophthalmopathy. Background on the study: Peripheral blood was secured at the point of initial diagnosis, before any treatment.

This clonotype turned up a few times. A much larger clone lies one base from this, so it may be a read error. Germline lookup yields CDR1 MNHEY and CDR2 SMNVEV (reference sequence). V dropped 6 bases and J dropped 6 bases, with 17 bases sitting between them. The CDR3 has 14 residues. TCR beta CDR3 regions were amplified from RNA transcripts. The HTBI primer set served for first-round RT-PCR of the TCR CDR3. MiXCR was run by TCRdb on the multiplex PCR reads, yielding one entry per CDR3 protein. Among around 450,000 distinct CDR3 sequences listed, roughly 15% were seen once. The J gene is TRBJ1-1, the V gene TRBV27, with a possible D match to TRBD1 (5 bases). The sample comprised blood. This sequence was found in a woman aged 18-30 years with Graves' hyperthyroidism. The CDR3 DNA follows: TGTGCCAGCAGCCCCGGGGGTGGTAACGCTGAAGCTTTCTTT. Translated: CASSPGGGNAEAFF.